A few counts support the clone carrying this TCR beta chain. Sequencing was performed with immunoSEQ multiplex PCR; in TCRdb, only in-frame clones are kept and a portion is missing. The sample contains tens of thousands of clones, around 82% of which appear only once. The data originate from a study of blood T cell repertoires in COVID-19. Looking at the study overall: Samples representing acute and convalescent COVID-19 were sourced from the United States, Italy and Spain. Sources were T cells, B-cell-depleted T cells, or PBMCs; the material itself was cDNA or gDNA.

This receptor was identified in a human donor in a cohort sampled during active COVID-19. Sequenced: peripheral blood.

The CDR3 DNA follows: TGTGCCAGCAGCCGATGGTGGGAGAGCTCCTACGAGCAGTACTTC. As protein: CASSRWWESSYEQYF. The chain employs TRBV5-6 and TRBJ2-7, with D possibly matching TRBD2 (5 bases). The germline V gene has CDR1 SGHDT and CDR2 YYEEEE. Trimming removed 4 bases at V and 0 bases at J, with 14 bases between. The CDR3 has 15 amino acids.